This entry features one TCR beta chain sequence. Antigen specificity is unknown. The data were obtained in a study of cytomegalovirus exposure and HLA in healthy donors. Study summary: As released early, the data held some 80 million unique TCRs from HLA-typed donors. Study-level findings and limits: Accurate prediction of HLA-A and HLA-B alleles (for most subjects) was reportedly achieved from TCR beta sequences. Later analysis associated a missense DCLRE1C variant with TCR beta V- and J-gene trimming.

The PCR was carried out with 60 Vbeta primers and 13 Jbeta primers. This table comes from immunoSEQ multiplex PCR, and its TCRdb copy is limited to in-frame clones, with some not included. The sample has 35,000 to 45,000 clones; about half are singletons. The CDR3 covers 14 residues. Germline CDR1 SEHNR, CDR2 FQNEAQ (reference sequence). Trimming cost V 5 bases and J 4 bases, with 14 bases left between them. The rearrangement uses TRBV7-9 and TRBJ1-1; D is perhaps TRBD1 (5 bases). Sequenced: PBMCs. The receptor comes from a woman between 40 and 55 years old in good health and CMV-seropositive. For the CDR3, the DNA is TGTGCCAGCAGCCACCCCGCCGGGGGCACTGAAGCTTTCTTT. This sequence encodes CASSHPAGGTEAFF.